This T cell receptor (beta chain) comes out of a study of early T cells in non-severe SARS-CoV-2 infection. This CDR3 is built from 13 residues. Germline V lookup: CDR1 SNHLY, CDR2 FYNNEI. V was clipped by 6 bases and J by 4 bases, with 12 bases between them. At least ten counts were recorded for this clonotype. Attachment of unique molecular identifiers was made to individual cDNA molecules. MiXCR, applied by TCRdb to the 5' RACE reads, yields one record per CDR3 protein. Of under 85,000 distinct CDR3 sequences listed, around 13% were seen once; the top ten hold roughly 4.2%. The sequencing used whole blood, collected at baseline. This clonotype was obtained from an adult who was a healthcare worker with PCR-confirmed SARS-CoV-2 infection or an uninfected control (not recorded which). The chain couples TRBV2 to TRBJ1-1, with D possibly matching TRBD1 (6 bases). The chain's CDR3 is CASSLEGGTEAFF. Written as DNA, the CDR3 is TGTGCCAGCAGCTTAGAGGGGGGCACTGAAGCTTTCTTT.